Below are 26 T cell receptor beta chains sequenced from a single sample in a study of read filtering for tumor transcriptome and immune sequencing. This library used roughly 400 ng RNA and molecular barcoded adaptors spanning alpha/delta and beta/gamma chains. One entry per CDR3 protein results from TCRdb running MiXCR on the reads. This table holds fewer than 50,000 distinct CDR3 sequences, roughly 13% found once. The sequencing input was a population of CD138-negative cells sorted from bone marrow. Receptors originate from a donor at least 40 years old with multiple myeloma.

This clonotype was seen more than once but under ten times. A read error is possible here, since a much larger clone lies one base away. The CDR3 bases are TGTGCCACCAGCAGAGTAGGGGATAGTGAAAAACTGTTTTTT. Its protein product is CATSRVGDSEKLFF. The chain is built from TRBV15 and TRBJ1-4; a weak D match, TRBD1 (5 bases). CDR3 length: 14 amino acids. Germline CDR1 reads LNHNV; CDR2 reads YYDKDF (reference sequence). Trimming stripped 1 base from V and 7 bases from J, with 10 bases between.

The table lists this clonotype with a few counts. The likely explanation is a read error, given a far larger clone one base away. This chain connects TRBV7-3 to TRBJ2-1; the D is unclear. This CDR3 has 12 amino acids. The germline gives CDR1 SGHTA, CDR2 FQGTGA. CDR3 region: CASSLGSDEQLF. The CDR3 nucleotides are TGTGCCAGCAGCTTAGGGTCTGATGAGCAGCTCTTC.

This clonotype was detected many times. The chain couples TRBV20-1 to TRBJ2-5; TRBD2 aligns across 8 bases. V gave up 7 bases and J gave up 2 bases; unmatched junction bases: 3. The CDR3 length is 12 residues. Per germline, CDR1 DFQATT and CDR2 SNEGSKA (reference sequence). The CDR3 spells CSVTSGQETQYF. CDR3 in DNA: TGCAGTGTTACTAGCGGACAAGAGACCCAGTACTTC.

At least ten counts were recorded for this clonotype. The CDR3 DNA reads as TGCAGTGCTAGAGATGGGGCGGGGGCAGATACGCAGTATTTT. Translation gives CSARDGAGADTQYF. This chain links TRBV20-1 with TRBJ2-3; 7 bases line up with TRBD2. Looked up from germline, CDR1 is DFQATT and CDR2 is SNEGSKA (reference sequence). Germline trimming cut 0 bases from V and 4 bases from J; bases unmatched to any gene: 4. CDR3 length: 14 residues.

The sample holds many counts of this clonotype. One end of the junction varies from germline; a read error may be responsible. The chain combines TRBV20-1 with TRBJ2-7; D may be TRBD2 (6 bases). The CDR3 consists of 12 residues. Germline loops: CDR1 DFQATT, CDR2 SNEGSKA (reference sequence). The CDR3 sequence: CSARTTRDWEAF. For the CDR3, the DNA is TGCAGTGCTAGGACCACGAGGGACTGGGAGGCCTTC.

Ten or more counts support this clonotype. The J gene is TRBJ2-1, the V gene TRBV29-1; 7 bases align to TRBD1. V was pared by 4 bases and J by 7 bases, with 4 bases of the junction left unmatched. The germline V gene has CDR1 SQVTM and CDR2 ANQGSEA. This CDR3 region has 12 residues. Written as DNA, the CDR3 is TGCAGCGTTGGGTACAGGGGAAATGAGCAGTTCTTC. This gives the protein CSVGYRGNEQFF.

This clonotype was found many times. The rearrangement uses TRBV29-1 and TRBJ1-2, with D uncertain. V lost 7 bases, J lost 1 base, and 13 bases lay in between. Germline CDR1 and CDR2: SQVTM and ANQGSEA. This CDR3 region has 13 residues. The CDR3 loop reads CSADPPDNYGYTF. As DNA, the CDR3 is TGCAGCGCCGACCCCCCGGATAACTATGGCTACACCTTC. Complete variable domain (other parts from reference TRBV29-1 and TRBJ1-2): SAVISQKPSRDICQRGTSLTIQCQVDSQVTMMFWYRQQPGQSLTLIATANQGSEATYESGFVIDKFPISRPNLTFSTLTVSNMSPEDSSIYLCSADPPDNYGYTFGSGTRLTVV.

This clonotype was found many times. This chain links TRBV7-2 with TRBJ2-5; a weak D match, TRBD2 (5 bases). Germline V gene sequence: CDR1 SGHTA, CDR2 FQGNSA. Trimming stripped 2 bases from V and 7 bases from J, with 17 bases between. CDR3 length: 15 residues. CDR3 residues: CASSLFGPSGGTQYF. The CDR3 DNA follows: TGTGCCAGCAGCTTATTCGGCCCCTCCGGAGGGACCCAGTACTTC.

At least ten counts were recorded for this clonotype. The genes are TRBV10-3 and TRBJ2-1, with 8 bases fitting TRBD1. The CDR3 extends over 12 amino acids. Germline-derived CDR1 and CDR2 are ENHRY and SYGVKD. Losses at the gene ends were 2 bases for V and 13 bases for J; bases not matched to a gene: 4. The CDR3 DNA follows: TGTGCCATCAGTGAGGGCAGGGGGCTTCAGTTCTTC. Encoded protein: CAISEGRGLQFF.

There are many counts of this clonotype. The chain carries TRBV7-2 and TRBJ2-5, with 8 nucleotides matching TRBD1. V lost 4 bases to trimming and J lost 3 bases; unmatched junction nucleotides: 4. Germline V gene lookup returns CDR1 SGHTA and CDR2 FQGNSA. CDR3 size: 14 residues. The CDR3 coding sequence is TGTGCCAGCAGCTCGTACAGGGGGGAAGAGACCCAGTACTTC. It yields the protein CASSSYRGEETQYF.

This clonotype was recorded at least ten times. V usage is TRBV24-1 and J usage is TRBJ2-1, with D perhaps TRBD1 or TRBD2 (5 bases each). The CDR3 is 16 amino acids. Germline CDR1 KGHDR, CDR2 SFDVKD. The germline V and J ends were trimmed by 3 bases and 6 bases, with 17 bases remaining between them. CDR3 amino acids: CATSDLRDLGGNEQFF. The CDR3, as DNA: TGTGCCACCAGTGATCTGAGGGATCTTGGGGGCAATGAGCAGTTCTTC.

This clonotype has at least ten counts. The chain employs TRBV2 and TRBJ2-2; 7 bases match TRBD2. The CDR3 consists of 16 residues. Looked up from germline, CDR1 is SNHLY and CDR2 is FYNNEI. The V and J ends lost 8 bases and 2 bases, in that order; junction bases with no gene match: 11. The CDR3 sequence is CASAPPGRSNTGELFF. The CDR3 DNA reads as TGTGCCAGCGCCCCTCCCGGGAGGTCAAACACCGGGGAGCTGTTTTTT.

This clonotype was seen many times. This rearrangement joins TRBV5-1 to TRBJ2-1; possible D gene TRBD2, 5 bases. This CDR3 comprises 15 residues. V lost 0 bases to trimming and J lost 2 bases, with 9 bases between them. Germline-derived CDR1 and CDR2 are SGHRS and YFSETQ. The CDR3 spells CASSLEKRTYNEQFF. CDR3 bases: TGCGCCAGCAGCTTGGAAAAGCGGACCTACAATGAGCAGTTCTTC.

This clonotype was recorded many times. This chain connects TRBV2 to TRBJ2-6; possibly TRBD2 for D (6 bases). V lost 6 bases and J 0 bases, leaving 12 bases between the germline ends. The V gene's germline CDR1 is SNHLY and CDR2 FYNNEI. The CDR3 sequence is 16 residues long. CDR3 nucleotide sequence: TGTGCCAGCAGATCGGGACTCGGCTCTGGGGCCAACGTCCTGACTTTC. Amino acid sequence: CASRSGLGSGANVLTF.

Only a few counts were recorded for this clonotype. The CDR3 sequence: CAISETGPGELFF. The CDR3 bases are TGTGCCATCAGTGAAACGGGGCCCGGGGAGCTGTTTTTT. The rearrangement joins TRBV10-3 to TRBJ2-2, with D perhaps matching TRBD1 or TRBD2 (5 bases each). The length of the CDR3 is 13 residues. Germline CDR1 is ENHRY and CDR2 is SYGVKD. V was shortened by 3 bases and J by 6 bases, with 8 bases between the two germline ends.

Remarks on this clonotype: Just one base apart from a much larger clone, this may be a read error. The chain couples TRBV11-3 to TRBJ2-6; D is perhaps TRBD1 (5 bases). The CDR3 length is 13 residues. Looked up from germline, CDR1 is SGHNT and CDR2 is YENEEA. The CDR3 sequence: CASTMAGASVLTF. The CDR3 DNA follows: TGTGCCAGCACTATGGCTGGGGCCAGCGTCCTGACTTTC.

This clonotype turned up a few times. This CDR3 is missing its conserved last phenylalanine or tryptophan, likely due to a read error. The chain couples TRBV7-9 to TRBJ1-1, with D perhaps matching TRBD1 (5 bases). The CDR3 has 16 amino acids. Per the germline V gene, CDR1 is SEHNR and CDR2 is FQNEAQ (reference sequence). Written as DNA, the CDR3 is TGTGCCAGCAGCCCCAGGGACGGACGAAGTAACACTGAGGCTTTCCTT. Translated, it gives CASSPRDGRSNTEAFL.

At least ten counts were recorded for this clonotype. The V call is TRBV7-9, the J call TRBJ2-6; tentative D call: TRBD1 (5 bases). There are 16 residues in the CDR3. The ends were cut back, 5 bases at V and 1 base at J, with 12 bases in the middle. The germline V gene has CDR1 SEHNR and CDR2 FQNEAQ (reference sequence). The DNA of the CDR3 is TGTGCCAGCAGCCTCCCGGCAGGGTCTGGGGCCAACGTCCTGACTTTC. Translating gives CASSLPAGSGANVLTF.

This clonotype has a count of ten or more. The CDR3 bases are TGTGCCAGCAGTTTTCCCTATTGGGCGGGAGGGCCAAGGAATGAGCAGTTCTTC. It is translated as CASSFPYWAGGPRNEQFF. The chain couples TRBV28 to TRBJ2-1; 9 nucleotides agree with TRBD2. V lost 3 bases and J lost 7; bases outside the gene matches: 16. Germline V gives CDR1 MDHEN, CDR2 SYDVKM. CDR3 length: 18 amino acids. Filled out from reference TRBV28 and TRBJ2-1, the complete variable domain reads DVKVTQSSRYLVKRTGEKVFLECVQDMDHENMFWYRQDPGLGLRLIYFSYDVKMKEKGDIPEGYSVSREKKERFSLILESASTNQTSMYLCASSFPYWAGGPRNEQFFGPGTRLTVL.

This clonotype was seen ten or more times. The chain is built from TRBV20-1 and TRBJ2-4; the D is unclear. CDR3 length equals 15 residues. Deletions cut 5 bases from V and 1 base from J, with 15 bases between. Germline V CDR1 and CDR2: DFQATT, SNEGSKA (reference sequence). Here the CDR3 reads CSALFRSDAKNIQYF. CDR3 DNA sequence: TGCAGTGCTCTTTTCCGATCGGATGCCAAAAACATTCAGTACTTC.

This clonotype has ten or more counts. The chain uses TRBV20-1 and TRBJ2-3; TRBD2 aligns across 8 bases. Germline V lookup: CDR1 DFQATT, CDR2 SNEGSKA (reference sequence). V lost 6 bases to trimming and J lost 11 bases; unmatched junction nucleotides: 16. The CDR3 consists of 14 residues. CDR3 amino acids: CSAPETAGGRRQYF. The CDR3 region has the DNA TGCAGTGCCCCGGAGACGGCTGGCGGGAGGAGGCAGTATTTT.

Many counts were recorded for this clonotype. This rearrangement joins TRBV6-6 to TRBJ1-5; D remains ambiguous. Per germline, CDR1 MNHNY and CDR2 SVGAGI (reference sequence). The CDR3 covers 14 residues. Between the trimmed V and J ends, which lost 5 bases and 3 bases, there was a span of 11 bases. The CDR3 coding sequence is TGTGCCAGCAGTATCTCTGGGAACAATCAGCCCCAGCATTTT. The encoded protein is CASSISGNNQPQHF.

This clonotype was detected ten times or more. The chain recombines TRBV29-1 with TRBJ2-3; D assignment may be TRBD1 or TRBD2 (5 bases each). Germline CDR1 SQVTM, CDR2 ANQGSEA. This CDR3 contains 13 residues. This CDR3 reads CIIKRGGTDTQYF. DNA of the CDR3: TGCATCATTAAGAGGGGCGGAACAGATACGCAGTATTTT.

As for this clonotype: A much bigger clone sits one base away, suggesting this may be a read error. The chain recombines TRBV5-6 with TRBJ2-1; TRBD1 matches at 9 bases. Germline CDR1 reads SGHDT; CDR2 reads YYEEEE. The CDR3 spans 15 residues. CDR3 sequence (DNA): TGTGCCAGCAGCCGACATGGACAGGGGCCCAATGAGCAGCTCTTC. Residues: CASSRHGQGPNEQLF. Looking up the rest from reference TRBV5-6 and TRBJ2-1 gives the full variable domain: DAGVTQSPTHLIKTRGQQVTLRCSPKSGHDTVSWYQQALGQGPQFIFQYYEEEERQRGNFPDRFSGHQFPNYSSELNVNALLLGDSALYLCASSRHGQGPNEQLFGPGTRLTVL.

This clonotype was found many times. The gene calls are TRBV4-1 and TRBJ2-3; D remains unclear. V was cut by 4 bases and J by 2 bases, with 13 bases left in between. The CDR3 runs 15 residues. Germline values: CDR1 MGHRA, CDR2 YSYEKL. The CDR3 region is CASSRGDPPTDTQYF. CDR3 sequence (DNA): TGCGCCAGCAGCCGAGGCGACCCACCCACAGATACGCAGTATTTT.

This clonotype was seen at least ten times. The gene calls are TRBV7-9 and TRBJ2-2, with 8 bases fitting TRBD1. V dropped 5 bases and J dropped 6; count of bases not matched to a gene: 8. The CDR3 consists of 15 residues. CDR1 is SEHNR, CDR2 FQNEAQ, per germline (reference sequence). CDR3 amino acids: CASSPGGLSPGELFF. For the CDR3, the DNA is TGTGCCAGCAGCCCAGGGGGCCTCTCACCCGGGGAGCTGTTTTTT.